The 18 T cell receptor beta chains presented below share a single source sample, sequenced in a study of cytomegalovirus exposure and HLA in healthy donors. 13 Jbeta primers and 60 Vbeta primers were used for the PCR. This table comes from immunoSEQ multiplex PCR, and its TCRdb copy is limited to in-frame clones, with some not included. The data show 150,000 to 200,000 clones, over 75% seen once. Sequenced sample: PBMCs. Receptors originate from a man between 18 and 29 years old in good health and CMV-seropositive.

The J gene is TRBJ2-2, the V gene TRBV4-1; TRBD2 aligns across 8 bases. J lost 1 base, V lost 0 bases, and 4 bases had no gene match. Germline V gene data show CDR1 as MGHRA and CDR2 as YSYEKL. CDR3 length equals 17 residues. Here the CDR3 reads CASSQEGLAGNTGELFF. CDR3 in DNA: TGCGCCAGCAGCCAAGAAGGGCTAGCGGGGAACACCGGGGAGCTGTTTTTT.

The J gene is TRBJ1-2, the V gene TRBV7-2; D may be TRBD1 (6 bases). V was clipped by 5 bases and J by 4 bases, with 11 bases between them. Per the germline V gene, CDR1 is SGHTA and CDR2 is FQGNSA. This CDR3 contains 13 residues. The CDR3 region has the DNA TGTGCCAGCAGCGTGAGGGGGGGCTATGGCTACACCTTC. This sequence encodes CASSVRGGYGYTF. The whole variable domain, remainder taken from reference TRBV7-2 and TRBJ1-2, is GAGVSQSPSNKVTEKGKDVELRCDPISGHTALYWYRQSLGQGLEFLIYFQGNSAPDKSGLPSDRFSAERTGGSVSTLTIQRTQQEDSAVYLCASSVRGGYGYTFGSGTRLTVV.

The chain is built from TRBV5-1 and TRBJ1-1, with TRBD1 identical over 8 bases. Unmatched junction bases numbered 4, after V lost 0 bases and J lost 0 bases. There are 16 residues in the CDR3. CDR1 and CDR2 (germline): SGHRS, YFSETQ. CDR3 nucleotide sequence: TGCGCCAGCAGCTTGGGCCCGACAGGGGTGAACACTGAAGCTTTCTTT. Amino acids: CASSLGPTGVNTEAFF.

The chain carries TRBV9 and TRBJ2-7, with TRBD1 identical over 7 bases. Germline trimming cut 0 bases from V and 3 bases from J; bases unmatched to any gene: 9. This CDR3 has 16 amino acids. Germline CDR1 and CDR2: SGDLS and YYNGEE. Here the CDR3 DNA reads TGTGCCAGCAGCGTAGCCCCGGACAGGCTACTCTACGAGCAGTACTTC. Translating it yields CASSVAPDRLLYEQYF.

This clone has only a few counts. The chain employs TRBV4-1 and TRBJ1-6; no firm D call. V dropped 0 bases and J dropped 13 bases, with 19 bases sitting between them. Germline CDR1 and CDR2: MGHRA and YSYEKL. The CDR3 is 16 amino acids. CDR3 protein: CASSQDPTFERLPLHF. The CDR3 region has the DNA TGCGCCAGCAGCCAAGATCCCACCTTTGAGAGACTGCCCCTCCACTTT.

This chain uses TRBV13 with TRBJ2-7, with 7 bases matching TRBD1. This CDR3 is built from 15 residues. Germline lookup yields CDR1 PRHDT and CDR2 FYEKMQ (reference sequence). Germline trimming cut 3 bases from V and 5 bases from J; bases unmatched to any gene: 10. CDR3 in amino acids: CASSLGTGEVHEQYF. The CDR3 DNA reads as TGTGCCAGCAGCTTGGGTACAGGGGAAGTCCACGAGCAGTACTTC.

This chain links TRBV29-1 with TRBJ2-1, with D perhaps TRBD1 (6 bases). The germline V and J ends were trimmed by 0 bases and 0 bases, with 12 bases remaining between them. Per the germline V gene, CDR1 is SQVTM and CDR2 is ANQGSEA. The CDR3 has 16 residues. In DNA, the CDR3 is TGCAGCGTTGAAGATCCTGGACAGTCCTCCTACAATGAGCAGTTCTTC. It specifies CSVEDPGQSSYNEQFF.

DNA of the CDR3: TGTGCCAGCAGCGTGACAGGGTTCACTAATGAAAAACTGTTTTTT. Translated, it gives CASSVTGFTNEKLFF. The rearrangement joins TRBV9 to TRBJ1-4; TRBD1 aligns across 7 bases. The CDR3 totals 15 residues. The germline V gene has CDR1 SGDLS and CDR2 YYNGEE. V shed 2 bases, J shed 2 bases, and the junction held 3 bases outside the gene matches. The variable domain in full, completed from reference TRBV9 and TRBJ1-4, reads DSGVTQTPKHLITATGQRVTLRCSPRSGDLSVYWYQQSLDQGLQFLIQYYNGEERAKGNILERFSAQQFPDLHSELNLSSLELGDSALYFCASSVTGFTNEKLFFGSGTQLSVL.

This chain links TRBV5-8 with TRBJ1-5; D is unresolved. The CDR3 runs 13 residues. CDR1 SGHTS and CDR2 YDEGEE come from the germline V gene. The V gene lost 2 bases and the J gene lost 5 bases, with 8 bases spanning the gap. The CDR3 nucleotides are TGTGCCAGCAGCTTCCCGGACTATCAGCCCCAGCATTTT. Translating it yields CASSFPDYQPQHF.

The rearrangement joins TRBV4-1 to TRBJ2-1, with 11 bases identical to TRBD2. This CDR3 has 17 amino acids. V shed 2 bases, J shed 2 bases, and the junction held 5 bases outside the gene matches. The germline CDR1 and CDR2 sequences are MGHRA and YSYEKL. The CDR3 sequence is CASSQTSGGLAYNEQFF. CDR3 nucleotide sequence: TGCGCCAGCAGCCAAACTAGCGGGGGTCTCGCCTACAATGAGCAGTTCTTC.

The CDR3 DNA reads TGTGCCAGCAGTTTAGAGACAGCAATAGCCAAAAACATTCAGTACTTC. Protein: CASSLETAIAKNIQYF. This rearrangement joins TRBV28 to TRBJ2-4, with D perhaps TRBD1 (5 bases). The germline gives CDR1 MDHEN, CDR2 SYDVKM. The ends were cut back, 2 bases at V and 0 bases at J, with 11 bases in the middle. The CDR3 contains 16 residues.

The gene calls are TRBV9 and TRBJ2-5, with 15 bases lining up with TRBD2. The CDR3 consists of 18 residues. Germline V CDR1 and CDR2: SGDLS, YYNGEE. J lost 2 bases, V lost 0 bases, and 5 bases had no gene match. The CDR3 bases are TGTGCCAGCAGCGTAGTAGGGACTAGCGGGGGGTTACAAGAGACCCAGTACTTC. Protein product: CASSVVGTSGGLQETQYF.

The chain is built from TRBV7-9 and TRBJ2-5; TRBD2 matches 11 bases. CDR3 length: 15 amino acids. The germline V gene has CDR1 SEHNR and CDR2 FQNEAQ (reference sequence). J was trimmed by 2 bases and V by 2 bases; bases with no gene match: 1. The CDR3 sequence: CASSLLAGGQETQYF. The DNA of the CDR3 is TGTGCCAGCAGCTTACTAGCGGGAGGTCAAGAGACCCAGTACTTC.

This chain uses TRBV18 with TRBJ2-3; unclear D gene. The germline gives CDR1 KGHSH, CDR2 LQKENI. CDR3 size: 14 residues. V was shortened by 2 bases and J by 2 bases, with 8 bases between the two germline ends. The CDR3 coding sequence is TGTGCCAGCTCACCAGGGCAGTACACAGATACGCAGTATTTT. This encodes CASSPGQYTDTQYF.

The V and J genes are TRBV7-9 and TRBJ1-1; tentatively, D is TRBD1 (5 bases). Germline values: CDR1 SEHNR, CDR2 FQNEAQ (reference sequence). The length of the CDR3 is 15 residues. Trimming pared 0 bases from V and 0 bases from J, leaving 8 bases between. The CDR3 here is CASSLAQGLNTEAFF. The CDR3 DNA follows: TGTGCCAGCAGCTTAGCGCAGGGATTGAACACTGAAGCTTTCTTT.

The rearrangement uses TRBV19 and TRBJ1-1, with D possibly matching TRBD1 (5 bases). The CDR3 runs 15 residues. Between the trimmed V and J ends, which lost 7 bases and 6 bases, there was a span of 21 bases. Germline lookup yields CDR1 LNHDA and CDR2 SQIVND (reference sequence). The CDR3 DNA sequence: TGTGCCAGTACCCAGGGCCGGGGGAGGTTGGCTGAAGCTTTCTTT. Amino acid sequence: CASTQGRGRLAEAFF. Full variable domain (missing parts from reference TRBV19 and TRBJ1-1): DGGITQSPKYLFRKEGQNVTLSCEQNLNHDAMYWYRQDPGQGLRLIYYSQIVNDFQKGDIAEGYSVSREKKESFPLTVTSAQKNPTAFYLCASTQGRGRLAEAFFGQGTRLTVV.

The V and J genes are TRBV6-1 and TRBJ2-7, with TRBD2 as a possible D gene (5 bases). The V end was cut by 8 bases, the J end by 3 bases, with 14 bases between. In germline, CDR1 is MNHNS, CDR2 SASEGT. This CDR3 is built from 13 residues. The DNA of the CDR3 is TGTGCCAGCGGTCGAGAGGGCTTCTACGAGCAGTACTTC. It translates to CASGREGFYEQYF.

The J gene is TRBJ2-5, the V gene TRBV7-9; tentatively, D is TRBD1 (5 bases). Germline V gene data show CDR1 as SEHNR and CDR2 as FQNEAQ (reference sequence). The V gene lost 5 bases and the J gene lost 1 base, with 11 bases spanning the gap. CDR3 length equals 14 residues. CDR3 coding DNA: TGTGCCAGCAGCACGTCAGGGATCCAAGAGACCCAGTACTTC. Its protein product is CASSTSGIQETQYF.